The next 10 T cell receptor beta chains were all read from a single sample in a study of T cell responses to AZD1222 COVID-19 vaccine. Assay: immunoSEQ multiplex PCR; the TCRdb copy retains only in-frame clones and omits some. The sample has some 200,000 clones; 88% are singletons. The sample here was peripheral blood, taken 28 days after the second AZD1222 dose. These receptors were taken from an adult who received the AZD1222 COVID-19 vaccine.

The V gene is TRBV19, the J gene TRBJ1-1, with D uncertain. V was clipped by 5 bases and J by 1 base, with 5 bases between them. The CDR3 length is 12 residues. The V gene's germline CDR1 is LNHDA and CDR2 SQIVND (reference sequence). The CDR3 nucleotides read TGTGCCAGTAGTTTCTGGAACACTGAAGCTTTCTTT. Protein: CASSFWNTEAFF.

The genes are TRBV7-2 and TRBJ1-4; TRBD1 agrees at 7 bases. V gave up 5 bases and J gave up 5 bases; unmatched junction bases: 14. CDR1 and CDR2 (germline): SGHTA, FQGNSA. CDR3 length: 17 amino acids. The CDR3 protein is CASSMNQGTAGNEKLFF. CDR3 in DNA: TGTGCCAGCAGCATGAACCAGGGGACAGCCGGGAATGAAAAACTGTTTTTT. The whole variable domain, filled in from reference TRBV7-2 and TRBJ1-4, reads GAGVSQSPSNKVTEKGKDVELRCDPISGHTALYWYRQSLGQGLEFLIYFQGNSAPDKSGLPSDRFSAERTGGSVSTLTIQRTQQEDSAVYLCASSMNQGTAGNEKLFFGSGTQLSVL.

The J gene is TRBJ2-1, the V gene TRBV7-3, with D possibly TRBD2 on 5 matching bases. Germline-derived CDR1 and CDR2 are SGHTA and FQGTGA. V was cut by 2 bases and J by 10 bases, with 18 bases left in between. The CDR3 is 15 residues long. The CDR3 loop is CASSLEGLRSSEQFF. CDR3 coding DNA: TGTGCCAGCAGCTTAGAAGGACTCCGTAGCTCCGAGCAGTTCTTC.

This clone was seen a few times. The chain joins TRBV24-1 to TRBJ1-5; D gene unclear. The CDR3 is made up of 12 amino acids. Germline V gives CDR1 KGHDR, CDR2 SFDVKD. V shed 3 bases and J shed 4 bases, with 3 bases lying between them. CDR3 in DNA: TGTGCCACCAGTGATCAGAATCAGCCCCAGCATTTT. Translating gives CATSDQNQPQHF.

This clone was detected only once. The chain uses TRBV3-1 (or the pseudogene TRBV3-2) and TRBJ2-7; D is ambiguous. The germline V gene has CDR1 LGHDT and CDR2 YNNKEL (reference sequence). The V end lost 1 base, the J end lost 9 bases, and 10 bases lay between the germline ends. The CDR3 sequence is 12 residues long. CDR3 bases: TGTGCCAGCAGCCAAGTTGGTAGCAGGCAGTACTTC. It codes for CASSQVGSRQYF.

The J gene is TRBJ2-3, the V gene TRBV5-1; 11 nucleotides line up with TRBD2. Looked up from germline, CDR1 is SGHRS and CDR2 is YFSETQ. V trimming: 0 bases; J trimming: 6 bases; junction bases outside the gene matches: 9. The CDR3 is made up of 17 amino acids. The DNA of the CDR3 is TGCGCCAGCAGCTTGGAACCGGGGATAGCGGGAGGGGATACGCAGTATTTT. The encoded protein is CASSLEPGIAGGDTQYF.

V is TRBV28 and J is TRBJ2-7; 8 positions match TRBD2. The ends lost 4 bases at V and 5 bases at J; junction bases unmatched: 10. This CDR3 has 15 residues. The germline gives CDR1 MDHEN, CDR2 SYDVKM. CDR3 residues: CASSSYIAGTNEQYF. The CDR3 DNA reads as TGTGCCAGCAGTTCATACATAGCGGGAACCAACGAGCAGTACTTC.

V is TRBV14 and J is TRBJ1-1; no reliable D call. V was pared by 2 bases and J by 6 bases, with 10 bases between. CDR3 length equals 13 residues. Germline V gives CDR1 SGHDN, CDR2 FVKESK. CDR3 DNA sequence: TGTGCCAGCAGCCAACCACTAGGGCCTGAAGCTTTCTTT. Its translation: CASSQPLGPEAFF.

The V gene is TRBV2, the J gene TRBJ2-1, with TRBD2 matching over 7 bases. Looked up from germline, CDR1 is SNHLY and CDR2 is FYNNEI. The CDR3 has 12 residues. Trimming took 5 bases from V and 12 from J; bases not matched to a gene: 7. The CDR3 here is CASSPPGLRQFF. CDR3 sequence (DNA): TGTGCCAGCAGTCCACCGGGACTAAGGCAGTTCTTC.

This clone showed up just once. The chain's CDR3 is CASSPRLAGSPSEQYF. As DNA, the CDR3 is TGTGCCAGCAGCCCCCGACTAGCGGGCTCCCCCTCCGAGCAGTACTTC. The chain carries TRBV2 and TRBJ2-7; 10 bases map to TRBD2. CDR1 SNHLY and CDR2 FYNNEI come from the germline V gene. This CDR3 has 16 residues. Losses at the gene ends were 6 bases for V and 6 bases for J; bases not matched to a gene: 14.